This TCR beta chain stems from a study of PD-1 and CTLA-4 blockade in melanoma. Here immunoSEQ multiplex PCR was the method, and the copy in TCRdb shows in-frame clones only, minus some. Of tens of thousands of clones in the sample, 88% are singletons; the top ten hold 6.5% to 9%. Deletions cut 7 bases from V and 8 bases from J, with 14 bases between. CDR1 is SQVTM, CDR2 ANQGSEA, per germline. There are 12 residues in the CDR3. The rearrangement joins TRBV29-1 to TRBJ2-2; D is unclear. Sample: CD8+ T cells from peripheral blood, taken before anti-PD-1 treatment. This clonotype was sampled from a human donor with melanoma. The CDR3 region is CSGLILRGELFF. CDR3 sequence (DNA): TGCAGCGGCCTTATTCTCCGAGGGGAGCTGTTTTTT.